The clone carrying this TCR beta chain came up once. As yet, its antigen is unknown. The data derive from a study of shared clonotypes between healthy human individuals. Study at large: Three plates were used per donor for CD4 naive, three for CD4 memory, two for CD8 naive and one for CD8 memory.

The study, taken as a whole, reports: Shared clonotypes: about 5.3% naive CD4, around 3.7% naive CD8, less than 2.5% memory CD4, 0.4% memory CD8.

TCRdb keeps only in-frame clones here, not all; method: immunoSEQ multiplex PCR. The sample records roughly 500,000 clones, about 96% being singletons. Each donor was a Caucasian adult residing in Nashville, Tennessee. CD45RA+ naive and CD45RA-negative memory subsets were separated from CD4+ cells. V gave up 4 bases and J gave up 0 bases, with 16 bases separating them. CDR1 is MDHEN, CDR2 SYDVKM, per germline. CDR3 length: 18 residues. V gene TRBV28 combines with J gene TRBJ2-6; D is possibly TRBD1 (6 bases). The sample was naive CD4+ T cells sorted from blood. Indicated subset: CD45RA+ positively selected. The sequence was obtained from a woman younger than 45 in good health. As DNA, the CDR3 is TGTGCCAGCAGTTACAGGGCCCGATCTAGCTCTGGGGCCAACGTCCTGACTTTC. Its translation is CASSYRARSSSGANVLTF.